This TCR beta chain was profiled in a study of T-cell memory formation after mild COVID-19. TCRdb called the 5' RACE reads again in MiXCR, with one record for every CDR3 protein. The sample lists tens of thousands of distinct CDR3 sequences, about 14% occurring once. The sequenced sample consisted of PBMCs or a T cell subset sorted from them (not recorded which). The TCR sequence derives from an adult woman who had mild COVID-19 (a few samples of this study predate the infection). Cell type and time point are not known.

The DNA of the CDR3 is TGTGCCACCCAGGGCTCCGCCTATGGCTACACCTTC. This codes for CATQGSAYGYTF. The V gene is TRBV25-1, the J gene TRBJ1-2; D possibly corresponds to TRBD1 (5 bases). With 10 bases removed from V and 4 bases from J, the gap between germline ends came to 13 bases. The CDR3 has 12 residues. Germline CDR1 and CDR2: MGHDK and SYGVNS.